The clone carrying this TCR beta chain was picked up many times. No treatment had been given to any patient before thyroid surgery. This record belongs to a study of metastatic and nonmetastatic thyroid tumors. Per the study methods: A classifier of distant metastasis in papillary thyroid cancer was built from CDR3 differences (across clinicopathological groups). TCRdb reprocessed the PCR reads using MiXCR. For this entry, the V and J calls and clone size follow TCRdb and not the study's own pipeline. The sample carries about 16,000 clones, 25% to 30% recorded once. V shed 7 bases and J 1 base; nucleotides not matched to a gene: 5. Per germline, CDR1 SGHVS and CDR2 FQNEAQ. The length of the CDR3 is 14 residues.

The sequencing sample was made of tumor tissue. The source of this sequence is a male donor with papillary thyroid cancer or a benign thyroid nodule (not recorded which). Some clones in this sample may be carry-over from other donors' samples. The chain combines TRBV7-8 with TRBJ2-3, with TRBD1 matching 7 bases. CDR3 nucleotides: TGTGCCAGCAAAATTCAGGGGGGCACAGATACGCAGTATTTT. It specifies CASKIQGGTDTQYF.